This T cell receptor (beta chain) was captured in a study of blood T cell repertoires in COVID-19. As handled by the study authors: Counts of nucleated cells, estimated from reference gene primer amplification, were obtained. The table came from immunoSEQ multiplex PCR; TCRdb's copy has only in-frame clones and leaves some out. V and J calls and clone size are copied from that table; D and trimming were computed from the DNA. There are hundreds of thousands of clones in the sample; 75% to 90% occur only once, and 8.8% lies in the top ten. Germline V gene lookup returns CDR1 SEHNR and CDR2 FQNEAQ (reference sequence). V was clipped by 5 bases and J by 6 bases; unmatched bases: 10. The CDR3 totals 15 residues.

Sequencing used PBMCs or T cells enriched from blood (not recorded which). The rearrangement uses TRBV7-9 and TRBJ1-1, with TRBD1 matching 9 bases. The clonotype comes from a man aged 40-50 years who had recovered from COVID-19. CDR3 sequence reads: CASSPGQGFVPEAFF. The DNA for the CDR3 is TGTGCCAGCAGCCCAGGACAGGGGTTTGTTCCTGAAGCTTTCTTT.